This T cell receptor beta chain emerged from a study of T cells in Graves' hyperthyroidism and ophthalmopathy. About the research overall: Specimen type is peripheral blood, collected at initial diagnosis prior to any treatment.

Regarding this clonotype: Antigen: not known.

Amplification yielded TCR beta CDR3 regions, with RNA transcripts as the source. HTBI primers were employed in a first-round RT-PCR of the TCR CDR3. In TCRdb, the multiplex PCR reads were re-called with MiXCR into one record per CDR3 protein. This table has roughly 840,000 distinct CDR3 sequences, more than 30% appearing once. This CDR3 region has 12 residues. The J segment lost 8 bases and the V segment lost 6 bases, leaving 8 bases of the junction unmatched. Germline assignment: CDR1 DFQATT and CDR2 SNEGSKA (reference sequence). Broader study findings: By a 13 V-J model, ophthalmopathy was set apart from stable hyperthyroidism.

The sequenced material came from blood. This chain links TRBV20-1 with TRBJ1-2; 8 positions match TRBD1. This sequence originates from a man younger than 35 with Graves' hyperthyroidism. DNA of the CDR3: TGCAGTGCCCCGTCCGGACAGGGCGGCTACACCTTC. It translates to CSAPSGQGGYTF.